The 11 T cell receptor beta chains in this list originate from one sample, sequenced in a study of Graves' ophthalmopathy and Graves' hyperthyroidism. TCR beta CDR3 amplification used RNA transcripts. First-round RT-PCR with HTBI primers preceded a second-round multiplex PCR. MiXCR, run by TCRdb on the multiplex PCR reads, gives a single entry per CDR3 protein. The table lists more than 300,000 distinct CDR3 sequences, about 16% of them singletons, with 5.5% to 7% in the top ten. Sequenced sample: peripheral blood. All receptors derive from a woman between 18 and 30 years old with stable Graves' hyperthyroidism.

This clonotype was seen at least ten times. In DNA form, the CDR3 reads TGTGCTAGTGGTCGGACAGGGGTTAGCAATCAGCCCCAGCATTTT. Translating gives CASGRTGVSNQPQHF. The rearrangement joins TRBV12-5 to TRBJ1-5; 9 positions agree with TRBD1. The CDR3 totals 15 residues. The V segment lost 5 bases and the J segment 0 bases; nucleotides outside the gene matches: 2. The germline V gene has CDR1 LGHNT and CDR2 FRNRAP.

This clonotype turned up a few times. This chain links TRBV11-1 with TRBJ2-2, with 13 bases fitting TRBD2. There are 18 residues in the CDR3. Losses at the gene ends were 4 bases for V and 3 bases for J; bases not matched to a gene: 8. Germline-derived CDR1 and CDR2 are SGHAT and FQDESV (reference sequence). CDR3 loop: CASSSITSGGAYTGELFF. The CDR3, as DNA: TGTGCCAGCAGCTCAATAACTAGCGGGGGGGCGTACACCGGGGAGCTGTTTTTT.

The sample holds many counts of this clonotype. The chain combines TRBV12-3 or TRBV12-4 with TRBJ2-7; D is unclear. Trimming shortened V by 6 bases and J by 5 bases, and 8 bases separated the two germline ends. CDR3 size: 11 residues. CDR3 nucleotide sequence: TGTGCCAGCAGCCAAGGAGACGAGCAGTACTTC. Amino acid sequence: CASSQGDEQYF.

This clonotype was seen ten or more times. The V and J genes are TRBV6-5 and TRBJ1-1; a possible D gene is TRBD1 (6 bases). V gave up 2 bases and J gave up 12 bases, with 19 bases separating them. Germline CDR1 MNHEY, CDR2 SVGAGI. The CDR3 loop spans 14 amino acids. In DNA, the CDR3 is TGTGCCAGCAGTTACCAACAGGGATTTCCGGGGACTTTCTTT. This gives the protein CASSYQQGFPGTFF.

For this clonotype: Likely a read error: the CDR3 ends without its conserved phenylalanine or tryptophan. The CDR3 DNA sequence: TGTGCCAGCAGTTCCAGGGGTAAAGGGGGGGATCAGCCCCAGCATTAT. This gives the protein CASSSRGKGGDQPQHY. The V call is TRBV12-3 or TRBV12-4, the J call TRBJ1-5; a possible D gene is TRBD1 (6 bases). The CDR3 spans 16 residues. Trimming cost V 4 bases and J 5 bases, with 18 bases left between them.

This clonotype appeared many times. This chain joins TRBV19 and TRBJ1-3; D remains unclear. Germline CDR1 LNHDA, CDR2 SQIVND (reference sequence). The CDR3 runs 12 residues. V was cut by 1 base and J by 4 bases, with 2 bases left in between. The CDR3 DNA reads TGTGCCAGTAGTATAGCCGGAAACACCATATATTTT. Protein product: CASSIAGNTIYF. Full variable domain (rest looked up from reference TRBV19 and TRBJ1-3): DGGITQSPKYLFRKEGQNVTLSCEQNLNHDAMYWYRQDPGQGLRLIYYSQIVNDFQKGDIAEGYSVSREKKESFPLTVTSAQKNPTAFYLCASSIAGNTIYFGEGSWLTVV.

Ten or more counts support this clonotype. This chain joins TRBV4-1 and TRBJ1-1; TRBD1 is a possible D gene (6 bases). The CDR3 covers 16 residues. V shed 3 bases and J shed 4 bases, with 18 bases lying between them. Per the germline V gene, CDR1 is MGHRA and CDR2 is YSYEKL. DNA for the CDR3: TGCGCCAGCAGCCATCCCGGGACAAGGGCATTCACTGAAGCTTTCTTT. Amino acid sequence: CASSHPGTRAFTEAFF.

The chain links TRBV3-1 to TRBJ1-1; D is undetermined. Trimming took 4 bases from V and 4 from J, leaving 13 bases between them. Germline lookup yields CDR1 LGHDT and CDR2 YNNKEL (reference sequence). This CDR3 spans 14 amino acids. The CDR3 sequence is CASSRIEGTTEAFF. CDR3 bases: TGTGCCAGCAGCCGCATCGAGGGTACCACTGAAGCTTTCTTT.

The chain couples TRBV11-2 to TRBJ2-7; 7 bases are a match to TRBD2. Germline V lookup: CDR1 SGHAT, CDR2 FQNNGV. V lost 1 base, J lost 4 bases, and 10 bases stayed unmatched. The length of the CDR3 is 16 residues. The chain's CDR3 is CASSLGGGRGVYEQYF. In nucleotides, the CDR3 is TGTGCCAGCAGCTTAGGCGGCGGGAGAGGTGTTTACGAGCAGTACTTC.

This clonotype has ten or more counts. J is TRBJ2-5 and V is TRBV11-2; D is unresolved. Trimming shortened V by 1 base and J by 3 bases, and 12 bases separated the two germline ends. Germline lookup yields CDR1 SGHAT and CDR2 FQNNGV. This CDR3 has 15 residues. CDR3 bases: TGTGCCAGCAGCTTAGGTGTCAGAACGGAAGAGACCCAGTACTTC. It codes for CASSLGVRTEETQYF.

This clonotype occurred many times. The V call is TRBV27, the J call TRBJ2-7; D is ambiguous. Trimming took 6 bases from V and 2 from J, leaving 14 bases between them. The CDR3 totals 14 residues. The germline V gene encodes CDR1 MNHEY and CDR2 SMNVEV (reference sequence). The CDR3 bases are TGTGCCAGCAGCCTAGGCCCCCTCGCCTACGAGCAGTACTTC. The encoded protein is CASSLGPLAYEQYF.